These 5 T cell receptor beta chains came from one sample sequenced in a study of technical replicates of blood from four donors. Libraries were prepared by immunoSEQ multiplex PCR; TCRdb keeps only in-frame clonotypes and omits some of them. The sample yields some 68,000 clones, 95% to 96% seen once. Sequencing was carried out using T cells isolated from PBMCs. These receptors all stem from a human donor in good health.

The rearrangement joins TRBV30 to TRBJ1-4, with D maybe TRBD1 (5 bases). V gave up 2 bases and J gave up 6 bases, with 10 bases separating them. Germline CDR1 and CDR2: GTSNPN and SVGIG (reference sequence). The CDR3 has 13 residues. CDR3 sequence (DNA): TGTGCCTGGAGTAGGGGCATCCATGAAAAACTGTTTTTT. It codes for CAWSRGIHEKLFF.

This clone was counted once. V usage is TRBV2 and J usage is TRBJ2-5; TRBD2 aligns across 10 bases. CDR3 length: 17 amino acids. The V gene end was trimmed by 8 bases and the J gene end by 3 bases; junction bases not matched to a gene: 15. Germline V gene lookup returns CDR1 SNHLY and CDR2 FYNNEI. The CDR3 loop is CASPSPPGTSGEETQYF. CDR3 sequence (DNA): TGTGCCAGCCCCTCGCCCCCTGGAACTAGCGGGGAAGAGACCCAGTACTTC.

A single count supports this clone. V gene TRBV9 combines with J gene TRBJ1-1; 11 nucleotides match TRBD1. The ends lost 1 base at V and 1 base at J; junction bases unmatched: 12. The CDR3 is 19 amino acids. Per the germline V gene, CDR1 is SGDLS and CDR2 is YYNGEE. CDR3 loop: CASSVTGIPGQGGNTEAFF. The CDR3 DNA sequence: TGTGCCAGCAGCGTAACAGGGATCCCGGGACAGGGGGGGAACACTGAAGCTTTCTTT.

The rearrangement links TRBV5-4 to TRBJ2-6, with 9 bases fitting TRBD2. Germline lookup yields CDR1 SGHNT and CDR2 YYREEE (reference sequence). J lost 0 bases, V lost 0 bases, and 4 bases had no gene match. The CDR3 has 18 residues. DNA of the CDR3: TGTGCCAGCAGCTTGGGACTAGCGGCGAACTCTGGGGCCAACGTCCTGACTTTC. It translates to CASSLGLAANSGANVLTF.

The CDR3 region is CASSQDRALTEAFF. The CDR3 bases are TGTGCCAGCAGCCAAGATCGAGCACTCACTGAAGCTTTCTTT. The chain is built from TRBV4-2 and TRBJ1-1, with no clear D. Germline assignment: CDR1 LGHNA and CDR2 YNFKEQ. The V end lost 0 bases, the J end lost 4 bases, and 9 bases lay between the germline ends. CDR3 length: 14 residues.